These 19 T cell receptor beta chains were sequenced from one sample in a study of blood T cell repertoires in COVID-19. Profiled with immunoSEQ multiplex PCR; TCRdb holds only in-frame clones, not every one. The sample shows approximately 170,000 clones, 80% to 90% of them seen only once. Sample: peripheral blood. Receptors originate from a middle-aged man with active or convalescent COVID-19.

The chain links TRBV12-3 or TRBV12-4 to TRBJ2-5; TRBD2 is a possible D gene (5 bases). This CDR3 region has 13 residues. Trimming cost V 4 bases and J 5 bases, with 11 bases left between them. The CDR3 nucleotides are TGTGCCAGCAGTTCCGTCGGCGGGGAGACCCAGTACTTC. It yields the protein CASSSVGGETQYF.

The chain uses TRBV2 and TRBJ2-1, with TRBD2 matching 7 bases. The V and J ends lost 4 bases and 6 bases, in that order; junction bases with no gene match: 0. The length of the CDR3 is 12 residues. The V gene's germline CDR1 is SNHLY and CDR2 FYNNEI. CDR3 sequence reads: CASSGTSNEQFF. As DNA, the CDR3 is TGTGCCAGCAGTGGGACTAGCAATGAGCAGTTCTTC.

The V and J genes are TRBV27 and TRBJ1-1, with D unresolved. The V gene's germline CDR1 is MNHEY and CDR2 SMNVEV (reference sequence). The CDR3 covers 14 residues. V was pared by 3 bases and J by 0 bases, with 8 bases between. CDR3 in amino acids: CASSFLAMNTEAFF. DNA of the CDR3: TGTGCCAGCAGTTTTTTGGCCATGAACACTGAAGCTTTCTTT.

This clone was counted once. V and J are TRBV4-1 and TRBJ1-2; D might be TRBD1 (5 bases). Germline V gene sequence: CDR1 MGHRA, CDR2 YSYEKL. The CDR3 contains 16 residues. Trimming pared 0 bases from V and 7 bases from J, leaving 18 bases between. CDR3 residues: CASSQDLRGGTGGYTF. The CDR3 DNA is TGCGCCAGCAGCCAAGATTTGCGGGGTGGTACAGGTGGCTACACCTTC.

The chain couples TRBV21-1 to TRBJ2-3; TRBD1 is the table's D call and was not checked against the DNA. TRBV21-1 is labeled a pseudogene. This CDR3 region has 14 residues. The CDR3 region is CASTGTGYVDTQYF. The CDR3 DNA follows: TGTGCCAGCACCGGGACAGGGTACGTTGATACGCAGTATTTT.

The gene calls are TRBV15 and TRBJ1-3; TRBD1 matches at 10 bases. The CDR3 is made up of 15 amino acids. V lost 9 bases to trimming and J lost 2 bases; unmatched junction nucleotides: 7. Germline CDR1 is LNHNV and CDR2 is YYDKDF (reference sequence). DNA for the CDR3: TGTGCCACTGGGGGGGACAGGGGACCTGGAAACACCATATATTTT. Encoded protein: CATGGDRGPGNTIYF.

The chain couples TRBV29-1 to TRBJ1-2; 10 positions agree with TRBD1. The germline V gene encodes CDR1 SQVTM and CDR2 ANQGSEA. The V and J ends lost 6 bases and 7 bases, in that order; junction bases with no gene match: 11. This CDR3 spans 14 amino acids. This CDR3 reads CSVLGGQGLGGYTF. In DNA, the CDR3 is TGCAGCGTCCTAGGGGGACAGGGGTTAGGTGGCTACACCTTC.

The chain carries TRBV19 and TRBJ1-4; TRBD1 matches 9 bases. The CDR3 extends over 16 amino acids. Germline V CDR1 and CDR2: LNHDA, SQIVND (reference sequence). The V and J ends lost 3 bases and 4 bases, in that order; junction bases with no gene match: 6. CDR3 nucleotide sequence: TGTGCCAGTAGTATTATTGCGGACAGGGGTAATGAAAAACTGTTTTTT. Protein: CASSIIADRGNEKLFF.

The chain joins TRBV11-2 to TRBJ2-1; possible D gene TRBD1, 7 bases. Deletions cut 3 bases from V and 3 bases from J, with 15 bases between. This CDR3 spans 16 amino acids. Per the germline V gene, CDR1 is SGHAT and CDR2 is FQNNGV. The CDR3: CASSFFGQGGYNEQFF. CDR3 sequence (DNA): TGTGCCAGCAGCTTTTTCGGGCAGGGGGGCTACAATGAGCAGTTCTTC.

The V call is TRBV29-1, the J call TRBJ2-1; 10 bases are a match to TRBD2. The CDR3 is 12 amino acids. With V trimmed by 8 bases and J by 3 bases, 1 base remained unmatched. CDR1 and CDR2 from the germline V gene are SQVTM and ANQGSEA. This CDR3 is CSTSGNYNEQFF. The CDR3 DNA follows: TGCAGCACTAGCGGGAACTACAATGAGCAGTTCTTC.

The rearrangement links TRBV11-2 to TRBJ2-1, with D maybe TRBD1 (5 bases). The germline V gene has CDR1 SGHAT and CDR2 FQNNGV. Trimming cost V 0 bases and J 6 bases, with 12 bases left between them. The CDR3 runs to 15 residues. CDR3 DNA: TGTGCCAGCAGCTTAGAGGGCAGGGTAAGCAATGAGCAGTTCTTC. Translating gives CASSLEGRVSNEQFF.

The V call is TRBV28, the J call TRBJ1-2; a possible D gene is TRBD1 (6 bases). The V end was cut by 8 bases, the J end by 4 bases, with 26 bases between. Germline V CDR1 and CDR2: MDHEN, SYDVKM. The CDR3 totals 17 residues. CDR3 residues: CASWGGGQQLIFYGYTF. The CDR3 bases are TGTGCCAGCTGGGGCGGGGGCCAGCAACTCATATTCTATGGCTACACCTTC.

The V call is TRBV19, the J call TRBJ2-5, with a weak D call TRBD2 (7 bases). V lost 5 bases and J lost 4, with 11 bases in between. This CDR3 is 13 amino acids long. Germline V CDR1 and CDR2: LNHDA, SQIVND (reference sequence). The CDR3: CASSSAGAETQYF. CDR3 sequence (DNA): TGTGCCAGTAGTTCGGCGGGGGCAGAGACCCAGTACTTC. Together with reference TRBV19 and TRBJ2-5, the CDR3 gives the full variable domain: DGGITQSPKYLFRKEGQNVTLSCEQNLNHDAMYWYRQDPGQGLRLIYYSQIVNDFQKGDIAEGYSVSREKKESFPLTVTSAQKNPTAFYLCASSSAGAETQYFGPGTRLLVL.

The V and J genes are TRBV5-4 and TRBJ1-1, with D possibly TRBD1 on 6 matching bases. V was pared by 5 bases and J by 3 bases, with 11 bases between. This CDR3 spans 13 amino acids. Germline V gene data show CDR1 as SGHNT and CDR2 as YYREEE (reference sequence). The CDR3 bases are TGTGCCAGCAGTGACCCAGGGGACACTGAAGCTTTCTTT. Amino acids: CASSDPGDTEAFF.

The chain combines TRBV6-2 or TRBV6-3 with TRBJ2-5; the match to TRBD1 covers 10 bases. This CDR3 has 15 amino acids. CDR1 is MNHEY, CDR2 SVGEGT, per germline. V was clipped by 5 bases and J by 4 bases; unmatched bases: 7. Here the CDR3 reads CASSVGTGVAETQYF. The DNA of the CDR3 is TGTGCCAGCAGTGTCGGGACAGGGGTAGCAGAGACCCAGTACTTC.

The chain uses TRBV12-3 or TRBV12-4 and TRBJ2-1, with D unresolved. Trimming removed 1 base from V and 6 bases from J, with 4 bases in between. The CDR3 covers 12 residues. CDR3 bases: TGTGCCAGCAGTTTAGACGGCAATGAGCAGTTCTTC. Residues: CASSLDGNEQFF.

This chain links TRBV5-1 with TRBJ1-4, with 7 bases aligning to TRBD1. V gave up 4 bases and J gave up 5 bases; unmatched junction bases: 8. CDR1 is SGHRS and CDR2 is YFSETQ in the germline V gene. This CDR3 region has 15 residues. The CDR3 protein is CASSPAGQLNEKLFF. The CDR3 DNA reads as TGCGCCAGCAGCCCCGCGGGACAGCTAAATGAAAAACTGTTTTTT.

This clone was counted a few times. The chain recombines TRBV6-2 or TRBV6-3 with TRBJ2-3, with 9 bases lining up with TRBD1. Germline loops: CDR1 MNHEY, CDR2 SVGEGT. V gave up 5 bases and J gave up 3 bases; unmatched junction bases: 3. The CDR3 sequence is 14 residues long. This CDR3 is CASSRQGGTDTQYF. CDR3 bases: TGTGCCAGCAGTCGACAGGGGGGAACAGATACGCAGTATTTT.

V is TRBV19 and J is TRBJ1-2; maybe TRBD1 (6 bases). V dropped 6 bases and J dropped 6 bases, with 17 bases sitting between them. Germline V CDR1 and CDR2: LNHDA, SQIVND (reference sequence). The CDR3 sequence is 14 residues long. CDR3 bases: TGTGCCAGTAGGTTCGGACAGAACGGTAATGGCTACACCTTC. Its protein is CASRFGQNGNGYTF.